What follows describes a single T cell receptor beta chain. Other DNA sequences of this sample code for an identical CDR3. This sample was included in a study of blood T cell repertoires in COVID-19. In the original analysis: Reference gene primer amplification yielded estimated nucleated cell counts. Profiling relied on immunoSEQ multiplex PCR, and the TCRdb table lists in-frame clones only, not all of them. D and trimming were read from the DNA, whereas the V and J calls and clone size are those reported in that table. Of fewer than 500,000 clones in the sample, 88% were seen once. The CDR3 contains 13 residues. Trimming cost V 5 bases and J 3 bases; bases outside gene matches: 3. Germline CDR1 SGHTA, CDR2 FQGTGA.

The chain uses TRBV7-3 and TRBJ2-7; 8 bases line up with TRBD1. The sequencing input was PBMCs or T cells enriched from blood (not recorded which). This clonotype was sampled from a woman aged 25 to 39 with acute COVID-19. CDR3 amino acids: CASSPGTGYEQYF. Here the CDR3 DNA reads TGTGCCAGCAGCCCTGGGACAGGCTACGAGCAGTACTTC.